This entry describes one T cell receptor (beta chain). Original processing notes: Estimation of nucleated cell counts relied on the amplification of reference gene primers. Sequencing used immunoSEQ multiplex PCR; TCRdb keeps in-frame clones, though not all of them. V and J calls plus clone size are reproduced from that table; the DNA served to infer D and trimming. The sample has 70,000 or so clones, around 86% seen once; the top ten hold roughly 10%. The data were taken from a study of blood T cell repertoires in COVID-19. Study at large: Acute and convalescent COVID-19 samples came from the United States, Italy and Spain.

The germline V gene encodes CDR1 LNHNV and CDR2 YYDKDF (reference sequence). Between the trimmed V and J ends, which lost 3 bases and 5 bases, there was a span of 11 bases. This CDR3 region has 13 residues. The chain recombines TRBV15 with TRBJ2-7; D may be TRBD2 (5 bases). The sequencing input was peripheral blood. The receptor's source is a young woman with acute or convalescent COVID-19. Here the CDR3 DNA reads TGTGCCACCAGCAGCTTACTAGGAGACGAGCAGTACTTC. Translation: CATSSLLGDEQYF.